Below are 20 T cell receptor beta chains sequenced from a single sample in a study of vaccination effects on CD4 cells after COVID-19. Their antigens are not known. The assay was immunoSEQ multiplex PCR, and TCRdb's table has in-frame clones only and misses some. The table records tens of thousands of clones, 73% of them present only once. Using viral peptide pools, the ViraFEST assay grew out antigen-specific CD4+ T cells prior to sequencing. Cells that had been cultured for ten to eleven days were the source of isolated CD4+ T cells. Having tested negative for nucleocapsid antibodies, the vaccine recipients showed no prior SARS-CoV-2 infection. The material was CD4+ T cells from PBMCs cultured with HCoV-NL63 spike peptides, obtained before COVID-19 vaccination. These receptors all stem from a human donor who received a COVID-19 vaccine.

This clone has more than one count but fewer than ten. V gene TRBV11-3 combines with J gene TRBJ1-1; 7 bases map to TRBD1. The CDR3 length is 14 residues. V shed 5 bases and J 3 bases; nucleotides not matched to a gene: 6. CDR1 is SGHNT, CDR2 YENEEA, per germline. The CDR3 sequence is CASSNRGGDTEAFF. CDR3 sequence (DNA): TGTGCCAGCAGCAACAGGGGAGGGGACACTGAAGCTTTCTTT. Variable domain in full (rest from reference TRBV11-3 and TRBJ1-1): EAGVVQSPRYKIIEKKQPVAFWCNPISGHNTLYWYLQNLGQGPELLIRYENEEAVDDSQLPKDRFSAERLKGVDSTLKIQPAELGDSAVYLCASSNRGGDTEAFFGQGTRLTVV.

V usage is TRBV3-1 (or the pseudogene TRBV3-2) and J usage is TRBJ1-3; perhaps TRBD1 as D (6 bases). The CDR3 has 15 amino acids. V was cut by 4 bases and J by 1 base, with 11 bases left in between. Germline CDR1 reads LGHDT; CDR2 reads YNNKEL (reference sequence). CDR3 residues: CASSLEGGSGNTIYF. CDR3 sequence (DNA): TGTGCCAGCAGCCTCGAGGGGGGTTCTGGAAACACCATATATTTT.

The chain recombines TRBV28 with TRBJ1-1; D is uncertain. Germline CDR1 MDHEN, CDR2 SYDVKM. The CDR3 has 13 amino acids. Trimming left V 5 bases short and J 2 bases short, with 9 bases between. This CDR3 is CASSGELNTEAFF. In DNA, the CDR3 is TGTGCCAGCAGTGGAGAGTTAAACACTGAAGCTTTCTTT.

The rearrangement joins TRBV6-5 to TRBJ2-7; 9 nucleotides line up with TRBD1. With 6 bases clipped from V and 2 bases from J, the junction kept 2 bases outside the gene matches. The CDR3 extends over 13 amino acids. Germline assignment: CDR1 MNHEY and CDR2 SVGAGI. CDR3 nucleotides: TGTGCCAGCAGGGACAGGGGCCCCTACGAGCAGTACTTC. Translated: CASRDRGPYEQYF.

The V gene is TRBV30, the J gene TRBJ1-4, with no clear D. The CDR3 is made up of 13 amino acids. Germline V gives CDR1 GTSNPN, CDR2 SVGIG (reference sequence). With 1 base removed from V and 4 bases from J, the gap between germline ends came to 7 bases. Here the CDR3 reads CAWSGLGNEKLFF. CDR3 coding DNA: TGTGCCTGGAGTGGACTGGGTAATGAAAAACTGTTTTTT. The entire variable domain, with the rest obtained from reference TRBV30 and TRBJ1-4, is as follows: SQTIHQWPATLVQPVGSPLSLECTVEGTSNPNLYWYRQAAGRGLQLLFYSVGIGQISSEVPQNLSASRPQDRQFILSSKKLLLSDSGFYLCAWSGLGNEKLFFGSGTQLSVL.

This sequence joins TRBV14 and TRBJ1-2; D is possibly TRBD1 (5 bases). The CDR3 consists of 14 residues. Trimming cost V 4 bases and J 4 bases, with 13 bases left between them. Per the germline V gene, CDR1 is SGHDN and CDR2 is FVKESK. The CDR3 loop reads CASSPFQGTYGYTF. CDR3 nucleotide sequence: TGTGCCAGCAGCCCTTTCCAGGGTACCTATGGCTACACCTTC.

The chain links TRBV5-1 to TRBJ1-2, with unresolved D. The V gene's germline CDR1 is SGHRS and CDR2 YFSETQ. V lost 0 bases and J 0 bases, leaving 6 bases between the germline ends. This CDR3 is built from 14 residues. The CDR3 bases are TGCGCCAGCAGCTTGGACATTTCTAACTATGGCTACACCTTC. It codes for CASSLDISNYGYTF. Full variable domain (rest looked up from reference TRBV5-1 and TRBJ1-2): KAGVTQTPRYLIKTRGQQVTLSCSPISGHRSVSWYQQTPGQGLQFLFEYFSETQRNKGNFPGRFSGRQFSNSRSEMNVSTLELGDSALYLCASSLDISNYGYTFGSGTRLTVV.

J is TRBJ2-2 and V is TRBV5-4, with TRBD2 matching 8 bases. The ends lost 0 bases at V and 4 bases at J; junction bases unmatched: 11. The CDR3 is 18 amino acids. CDR1 is SGHNT, CDR2 YYREEE, per germline (reference sequence). DNA for the CDR3: TGTGCCAGCAGCTTGGTCGGTCAGCGGGAGAGTGCCACCGGGGAGCTGTTTTTT. This translates into CASSLVGQRESATGELFF.

The sample holds a few counts of this clone. V and J are TRBV3-1 (or the pseudogene TRBV3-2) and TRBJ2-7, with 9 positions matching TRBD2. Trimming took 5 bases from V and 3 from J; bases not matched to a gene: 17. CDR3 length: 18 residues. Germline-derived CDR1 and CDR2 are LGHDT and YNNKEL (reference sequence). In nucleotides, the CDR3 is TGTGCCAGCAGCGCGGGAGGCTTAGCGGGAGTACGCTACTACGAGCAGTACTTC. It yields the protein CASSAGGLAGVRYYEQYF.

This clone has a handful of counts. The gene calls are TRBV28 and TRBJ1-6; D unclear. This CDR3 is built from 13 residues. V lost 4 bases to trimming and J lost 7 bases, with 8 bases between them. Per germline, CDR1 MDHEN and CDR2 SYDVKM. This CDR3 reads CASSYLTNSPLHF. CDR3 in DNA: TGTGCCAGCAGTTACCTGACCAATTCACCCCTCCACTTT.

The CDR3 protein is CASNRGRGGSYNEQFF. CDR3 bases: TGTGCCAGCAATAGGGGTCGCGGCGGCTCCTACAATGAGCAGTTCTTC. V usage is TRBV3-1 (or the pseudogene TRBV3-2) and J usage is TRBJ2-1; D is possibly TRBD1 (5 bases). This CDR3 comprises 16 residues. Trimming left V 7 bases short and J 0 bases short, with 16 bases between. Germline values: CDR1 LGHDT, CDR2 YNNKEL (reference sequence).

The V gene is TRBV6-6, the J gene TRBJ2-1; possible D gene TRBD1, 6 bases. Trimming pared 5 bases from V and 8 bases from J, leaving 13 bases between. The CDR3 runs to 13 residues. Looked up from germline, CDR1 is MNHNY and CDR2 is SVGAGI (reference sequence). CDR3 sequence: CASSIQGSHEQFF. The DNA of the CDR3 is TGTGCCAGCAGTATTCAGGGGAGCCATGAGCAGTTCTTC.

The chain links TRBV3-1 (or the pseudogene TRBV3-2) to TRBJ2-7, with D perhaps matching TRBD1 (6 bases). Germline V gene sequence: CDR1 LGHDT, CDR2 YNNKEL (reference sequence). The ends were cut back, 2 bases at V and 5 bases at J, with 16 bases in the middle. The CDR3 is 15 amino acids. CDR3 coding DNA: TGTGCCAGCAGCCAACCCTTCGGGACACTCGACGAGCAGTACTTC. As protein: CASSQPFGTLDEQYF.

Turning to this clone: Mismatch with germline at one junction end may stem from a read error. The V call is TRBV7-7, the J call TRBJ2-7; no reliable D call. In germline, CDR1 is SSHAT, CDR2 FNYEAQ (reference sequence). The CDR3 spans 16 residues. CDR3 DNA sequence: TGTGCTAGCAGCACAAACAAAGCCGAACCTTCCTACGAGCAGTACTTC. The encoded protein is CASSTNKAEPSYEQYF.

The V call is TRBV29-1, the J call TRBJ1-1, with 7 bases that match TRBD1. The V segment lost 3 bases and the J segment 5 bases; nucleotides outside the gene matches: 6. The germline gives CDR1 SQVTM, CDR2 ANQGSEA. This CDR3 comprises 13 residues. For the CDR3, the DNA is TGCAGCGTTGAGGGACAGTGGCTAACTGAAGCTTTCTTT. It specifies CSVEGQWLTEAFF.

The sample holds a few counts of this clone. The chain couples TRBV12-3 or TRBV12-4 to TRBJ2-7; D unresolved. CDR3 length: 12 residues. The V gene lost 5 bases and the J gene lost 6 bases, with 11 bases spanning the gap. The CDR3 loop is CASSASVGEQYF. The DNA of the CDR3 is TGTGCCAGCAGTGCGAGTGTAGGCGAGCAGTACTTC.

DNA of the CDR3: TGTGCCAGTAGTGAGCGGAACTATGGCTACACCTTC. This gives the protein CASSERNYGYTF. This chain links TRBV19 with TRBJ1-2; D is ambiguous. V was pared by 5 bases and J by 2 bases, with 6 bases between. Germline assignment: CDR1 LNHDA and CDR2 SQIVND (reference sequence). The CDR3 length is 12 residues.

This clone was seen a few times. V usage is TRBV7-9 and J usage is TRBJ2-7; D is undetermined. The V gene's germline CDR1 is SEHNR and CDR2 FQNEAQ (reference sequence). Between the trimmed V and J ends, which lost 1 base and 10 bases, there was a span of 8 bases. The CDR3 extends over 11 amino acids. The CDR3 protein is CASSLEGNQYF. The CDR3 coding sequence is TGTGCCAGCAGCTTAGAGGGAAACCAGTACTTC.

The chain employs TRBV6-5 and TRBJ2-1; D unresolved. The CDR3 sequence is 12 residues long. Trimming left V 7 bases short and J 10 bases short, with 14 bases between. From germline, CDR1 is MNHEY and CDR2 SVGAGI. As DNA, the CDR3 is TGTGCCAGCACAAACACGCCCCACGAGCAGTTCTTC. Protein sequence: CASTNTPHEQFF.

The CDR3 region is CASSFKTGNYGYTF. CDR3 in DNA: TGCGCCAGCAGCTTTAAGACAGGGAACTATGGCTACACCTTC. The chain joins TRBV5-1 to TRBJ1-2, with 7 bases lining up with TRBD1. Germline V lookup: CDR1 SGHRS, CDR2 YFSETQ. V trimming: 2 bases; J trimming: 2 bases; junction bases outside the gene matches: 3. The CDR3 is made up of 14 amino acids. The full variable domain, completed using reference TRBV5-1 and TRBJ1-2, is KAGVTQTPRYLIKTRGQQVTLSCSPISGHRSVSWYQQTPGQGLQFLFEYFSETQRNKGNFPGRFSGRQFSNSRSEMNVSTLELGDSALYLCASSFKTGNYGYTFGSGTRLTVV.